The source of this T cell receptor (beta chain) is a study of blood T cell repertoires in COVID-19. Background on the study: From T cells, B-cell-depleted T cells, or PBMCs came the material, which was cDNA or gDNA.

V was pared by 4 bases and J by 9 bases, with 4 bases of the junction left unmatched. The CDR3 is made up of 12 amino acids. Germline values: CDR1 SGHRS, CDR2 YFSETQ. Produced via immunoSEQ multiplex PCR; TCRdb's table is partial and in-frame only. The sample includes about 98,000 clones, 82% seen only once; the top ten take 11%. The sequenced sample consisted of peripheral blood. This TCR came from a man between 70 and 80 years old with active or convalescent COVID-19. The chain links TRBV5-1 to TRBJ2-1, with 7 bases aligning to TRBD1. The CDR3: CASSVQGIEQFF. The CDR3 DNA follows: TGCGCCAGCAGCGTACAGGGGATTGAGCAGTTCTTC.